Following are 17 T cell receptor beta chains from one sample sequenced in a study of T cells after yellow fever vaccination. TCRdb independently ran MiXCR on the 5' RACE reads; one entry per CDR3 protein. The repertoire holds roughly 150,000 distinct CDR3 sequences, with under 7.5% as singletons. The specimen comprised CD4+ T cells sorted from PBMCs, sampled 5 to 6 days after the first yellow fever vaccination. The receptors were gathered from a man aged 18 to 30 who received the YFV17D yellow fever vaccine.

At least ten counts were recorded for this clonotype. This chain joins TRBV5-1 and TRBJ1-5; D is unresolved. The CDR3 sequence is 14 residues long. Trimming stripped 0 bases from V and 5 bases from J, with 9 bases between. Germline V gene lookup returns CDR1 SGHRS and CDR2 YFSETQ. CDR3 bases: TGCGCCAGCAGCTTGGTGGGATTGGATCAGCCCCAGCATTTT. Translating gives CASSLVGLDQPQHF. Combining the CDR3 with reference TRBV5-1 and TRBJ1-5 gives the whole variable domain KAGVTQTPRYLIKTRGQQVTLSCSPISGHRSVSWYQQTPGQGLQFLFEYFSETQRNKGNFPGRFSGRQFSNSRSEMNVSTLELGDSALYLCASSLVGLDQPQHFGDGTRLSIL.

Only one count was recorded for this clonotype. The chain recombines TRBV11-2 with TRBJ2-7; D is uncertain. CDR1 and CDR2 from the germline V gene are SGHAT and FQNNGV. The CDR3 is 13 amino acids. Trimming took off 10 bases at V and 6 bases at J, with 19 bases between the two ends. CDR3 region: CATGYRRALEQYF. CDR3 DNA: TGTGCCACTGGCTATCGACGGGCTCTCGAGCAGTACTTC.

This chain uses TRBV6-1 with TRBJ1-5; 12 bases agree with TRBD1. CDR3 length: 18 amino acids. The germline gives CDR1 MNHNS, CDR2 SASEGT. The V segment lost 0 bases and the J segment 5 bases; nucleotides outside the gene matches: 8. DNA for the CDR3: TGTGCCAGCAGTGAAGCCGTAGGCCGGGACAGGGGGCATCAGCCCCAGCATTTT. It translates to CASSEAVGRDRGHQPQHF.

This clonotype was recorded many times. The chain couples TRBV4-1 to TRBJ1-2; 7 positions match TRBD1. The CDR3 spans 15 residues. V lost 0 bases to trimming and J lost 4 bases; unmatched junction nucleotides: 5. Germline V gene data show CDR1 as MGHRA and CDR2 as YSYEKL. The DNA of the CDR3 is TGCGCCAGCAGCCAAGATAGGGGACAGTTCTATGGCTACACCTTC. The encoded protein is CASSQDRGQFYGYTF.

This clonotype was counted only a few times. The J gene is TRBJ2-2, the V gene TRBV27; either TRBD1 or TRBD2 may supply D (6 bases each). Deletions cut 7 bases from V and 6 bases from J, with 15 bases between. The germline gives CDR1 MNHEY, CDR2 SMNVEV (reference sequence). The CDR3 has 14 residues. The CDR3 coding sequence is TGTGCCAGCACGGAGGGGGATGCTTCCGGGGAGCTGTTTTTT. Protein: CASTEGDASGELFF.

This clonotype was counted between two and nine times. The chain carries TRBV12-3 or TRBV12-4 and TRBJ1-1, with D uncertain. This CDR3 region has 14 residues. Trimming stripped 7 bases from V and 4 bases from J, with 16 bases between. The CDR3 DNA is TGTGCCAGCAAATCCCGGGCCATGGGCACTGAAGCTTTCTTT. Translating it yields CASKSRAMGTEAFF.

The J gene is TRBJ2-3, the V gene TRBV5-1, with D tentatively TRBD1 (6 bases). Trimming stripped 4 bases from V and 3 bases from J, with 12 bases between. The CDR3 runs to 14 residues. Germline loops: CDR1 SGHRS, CDR2 YFSETQ. CDR3 nucleotide sequence: TGCGCCAGCAGCCCGGACAGTAGGACAGATACGCAGTATTTT. Its protein product is CASSPDSRTDTQYF.

Ten or more counts support this clonotype. The chain recombines TRBV3-1 with TRBJ2-7; D may be TRBD1 or TRBD2 (5 bases each). Trimming stripped 1 base from V and 0 bases from J, with 10 bases between. In germline, CDR1 is LGHDT, CDR2 YNNKEL (reference sequence). The CDR3 length is 15 residues. The CDR3 spells CASSQAKGTSYEQYF. The DNA of the CDR3 is TGTGCCAGCAGCCAAGCAAAGGGGACCTCCTACGAGCAGTACTTC.

This clonotype came up many times. The chain employs TRBV4-1 and TRBJ1-4; 7 nucleotides match TRBD1. This CDR3 comprises 17 residues. The V gene end was trimmed by 6 bases and the J gene end by 8 bases; junction bases not matched to a gene: 18. The germline V gene encodes CDR1 MGHRA and CDR2 YSYEKL. The CDR3 loop reads CASRRSGTAMPREKLFF. DNA of the CDR3: TGCGCCAGCAGGCGGTCCGGGACAGCCATGCCTAGGGAAAAACTGTTTTTT.

This clonotype was counted ten times or more. This chain joins TRBV6-5 and TRBJ2-1; TRBD2 matches 13 bases. Losses at the gene ends were 4 bases for V and 6 bases for J; bases not matched to a gene: 6. Germline V gene sequence: CDR1 MNHEY, CDR2 SVGAGI. The CDR3 sequence is 16 residues long. The CDR3 nucleotides are TGTGCCAGCAGTTCCGATACTAGCGGGGGGGTCAATGAGCAGTTCTTC. Residues: CASSSDTSGGVNEQFF.

In its sample, this clonotype is medium-sized. This chain uses TRBV5-4 with TRBJ2-1; D uncertain. Trimming cost V 0 bases and J 5 bases, with 12 bases left between them. CDR3 length equals 15 residues. The germline V gene encodes CDR1 SGHNT and CDR2 YYREEE (reference sequence). The CDR3 coding sequence is TGTGCCAGCAGCTTGGTGGGCCACGTTAACAATGAGCAGTTCTTC. Translating gives CASSLVGHVNNEQFF.

This chain joins TRBV14 and TRBJ2-1; D is undetermined. Trimming removed 4 bases from V and 0 bases from J, with 13 bases in between. Germline V CDR1 and CDR2: SGHDN, FVKESK. The CDR3 runs 16 residues. This CDR3 reads CASSPRPSRSYNEQFF. CDR3 nucleotide sequence: TGTGCCAGCAGCCCTCGGCCATCCCGCTCCTACAATGAGCAGTTCTTC.

V is TRBV29-1 and J is TRBJ1-1, with a weak D call TRBD1 (6 bases). Deletions cut 5 bases from V and 3 bases from J, with 13 bases between. The CDR3 consists of 13 residues. Germline V gives CDR1 SQVTM, CDR2 ANQGSEA. CDR3 coding DNA: TGCAGCGTTAGAACAGGGAGAGACACTGAAGCTTTCTTT. It codes for CSVRTGRDTEAFF.

At least ten counts were recorded for this clonotype. This chain joins TRBV29-1 and TRBJ2-4; the D is unclear. CDR3 length equals 13 residues. Trimming left V 2 bases short and J 7 bases short, with 12 bases between. Looked up from germline, CDR1 is SQVTM and CDR2 is ANQGSEA. The chain's CDR3 is CSVEKWPMNIQYF. The CDR3 DNA is TGCAGCGTTGAAAAGTGGCCAATGAACATTCAGTACTTC.

This clonotype was detected many times. This chain connects TRBV12-3 or TRBV12-4 to TRBJ2-5, with 8 bases fitting TRBD1. The V gene end was trimmed by 5 bases and the J gene end by 2 bases; junction bases not matched to a gene: 4. The CDR3 is 14 residues long. CDR3 sequence: CASSPWDRQETQYF. CDR3 coding DNA: TGTGCCAGCAGTCCGTGGGACAGGCAAGAGACCCAGTACTTC.

This clonotype has a handful of counts. This chain links TRBV5-1 with TRBJ2-5; D may correspond to TRBD1 or TRBD2 (5 bases each). V lost 0 bases, J lost 4 bases, and 7 bases lay in between. Per germline, CDR1 SGHRS and CDR2 YFSETQ. This CDR3 is built from 13 residues. The CDR3 region is CASSLEGRETQYF. The CDR3 nucleotides read TGCGCCAGCAGCTTGGAGGGACGAGAGACCCAGTACTTC.

This clonotype was observed many times. The chain recombines TRBV10-3 with TRBJ1-4; D gene uncertain. CDR3 size: 15 residues. Germline V lookup: CDR1 ENHRY, CDR2 SYGVKD. The ends were cut back, 0 bases at V and 5 bases at J, with 10 bases in the middle. CDR3 region: CAISESKGFNEKLFF. For the CDR3, the DNA is TGTGCCATCAGTGAGTCGAAGGGCTTCAATGAAAAACTGTTTTTT.